The 26 T cell receptor beta chains below were found in one sample sequenced in a study of blood T cells in healthy people across ages. A sample-barcoded 5' primer and a J-beta primer mix were used in a second PCR of about 7 to 12 cycles. TCRdb ran MiXCR on the 5' RACE reads and lists one entry per CDR3 protein. The sample records some 1.6 million distinct CDR3 sequences, approximately 32% being singletons. The material sequenced was blood. The receptors stem from a young woman in good health.

This clonotype was detected a few times. V gene TRBV10-3 combines with J gene TRBJ2-1; no reliable D call. The CDR3 runs to 15 residues. Between the trimmed V and J ends, which lost 0 bases and 5 bases, there was a span of 11 bases. Germline V lookup: CDR1 ENHRY, CDR2 SYGVKD. CDR3 DNA: TGTGCCATCAGTGAGTCGGGCCTAGTCCACAATGAGCAGTTCTTC. Encoded protein: CAISESGLVHNEQFF.

This clonotype came up a few times. This sequence joins TRBV7-3 and TRBJ1-4; tentative D call: TRBD1 (5 bases). CDR3 length: 13 residues. CDR1 is SGHTA and CDR2 is FQGTGA in the germline V gene. The V gene lost 5 bases and the J gene lost 10 bases, with 14 bases spanning the gap. The CDR3, as DNA: TGTGCCAGCAGCCCAGACGTCCAGGGAAAACTGTTTTTT. Protein: CASSPDVQGKLFF. Together with reference TRBV7-3 and TRBJ1-4, the CDR3 gives the full variable domain: GAGVSQTPSNKVTEKGKYVELRCDPISGHTALYWYRQSLGQGPEFLIYFQGTGAADDSGLPNDRFFAVRPEGSVSTLKIQRTERGDSAVYLCASSPDVQGKLFFGSGTQLSVL.

The CDR3 spells CASSSGVGGQETQYF. Written as DNA, the CDR3 is TGCGCCAGCAGCTCCGGAGTTGGGGGACAAGAGACCCAGTACTTC. V gene TRBV5-1 combines with J gene TRBJ2-5; D might be TRBD1 or TRBD2, each matching 5 bases. Germline V gene lookup returns CDR1 SGHRS and CDR2 YFSETQ. V was shortened by 3 bases and J by 2 bases, with 14 bases between the two germline ends. CDR3 length: 15 residues.

The chain couples TRBV2 to TRBJ2-1; 13 bases align to TRBD2. This CDR3 spans 15 amino acids. Looked up from germline, CDR1 is SNHLY and CDR2 is FYNNEI. With 7 bases clipped from V and 9 bases from J, the junction kept 9 bases outside the gene matches. CDR3 region: CASTGTSGTGSEQFF. In DNA, the CDR3 is TGTGCCAGCACCGGGACTAGCGGGACAGGGTCTGAGCAGTTCTTC.

The chain combines TRBV29-1 with TRBJ1-4; unclear D gene. Per the germline V gene, CDR1 is SQVTM and CDR2 is ANQGSEA. The CDR3 is made up of 11 amino acids. V was clipped by 8 bases and J by 7 bases, with 11 bases between them. This CDR3 reads CSIRVGEKLFF. As DNA, the CDR3 is TGCAGCATAAGGGTAGGTGAAAAACTGTTTTTT. Combining the CDR3 with reference TRBV29-1 and TRBJ1-4 gives the whole variable domain SAVISQKPSRDICQRGTSLTIQCQVDSQVTMMFWYRQQPGQSLTLIATANQGSEATYESGFVIDKFPISRPNLTFSTLTVSNMSPEDSSIYLCSIRVGEKLFFGSGTQLSVL.

Comment on this clonotype: A much larger clone differs from this one at a single base, so this may be a read error. The V gene is TRBV7-9, the J gene TRBJ2-3, with D possibly TRBD2 on 6 matching bases. Germline CDR1 is SEHNR and CDR2 is FQNEAQ (reference sequence). CDR3 length equals 15 residues. CDR3 region: CASSLDGGEWDMQYF. In DNA form, the CDR3 reads TGTGCCAGCAGCTTAGACGGCGGGGAGTGGGATATGCAGTATTTT.

This chain links TRBV24-1 with TRBJ2-3, with unresolved D. Germline CDR1 and CDR2: KGHDR and SFDVKD. V lost 5 bases and J lost 0, with 11 bases in between. The length of the CDR3 is 15 residues. The CDR3 coding sequence is TGTGCCACCAGTGGGGCCCTAGGAAGCACAGATACGCAGTATTTT. It translates to CATSGALGSTDTQYF.

The genes are TRBV13 and TRBJ2-5, with TRBD2 matching over 15 bases. Germline V gene sequence: CDR1 PRHDT, CDR2 FYEKMQ (reference sequence). The ends lost 2 bases at V and 7 bases at J; junction bases unmatched: 17. This CDR3 comprises 20 residues. DNA for the CDR3: TGTGCCAGCAGCTTATCGATTTGGACTAGCGGGAGGGCTGAATTCGGGACCCAGTACTTC. Translation gives CASSLSIWTSGRAEFGTQYF.

CDR3 loop: CASSRVERGSPETQYF. CDR3 sequence (DNA): TGTGCCAGCAGCCGAGTAGAGCGGGGGTCCCCGGAGACCCAGTACTTC. This chain links TRBV4-2 with TRBJ2-5; TRBD2 matches at 8 bases. Looked up from germline, CDR1 is LGHNA and CDR2 is YNFKEQ. The CDR3 has 16 amino acids. V lost 4 bases to trimming and J lost 5 bases; unmatched junction nucleotides: 12.

This clonotype occurred a few times. The V call is TRBV20-1, the J call TRBJ2-1; TRBD2 aligns across 8 bases. V lost 3 bases and J lost 7; bases outside the gene matches: 14. CDR3 size: 16 residues. CDR1 and CDR2 (germline): DFQATT, SNEGSKA (reference sequence). The CDR3 loop is CSARNVWREVKNEQFF. The CDR3 DNA is TGCAGTGCTAGGAATGTTTGGCGGGAGGTAAAGAATGAGCAGTTCTTC.

The chain joins TRBV27 to TRBJ1-2, with 9 bases that match TRBD1. This CDR3 is built from 15 residues. Looked up from germline, CDR1 is MNHEY and CDR2 is SMNVEV (reference sequence). V lost 4 bases to trimming and J lost 4 bases; unmatched junction nucleotides: 7. The CDR3 DNA is TGTGCCAGCAGTTCCCGGGACAGGGTCCCCTATGGCTACACCTTC. Translated: CASSSRDRVPYGYTF.

V usage is TRBV6-6 and J usage is TRBJ1-2; D unresolved. The CDR3 loop spans 11 amino acids. Germline V CDR1 and CDR2: MNHNY, SVGAGI (reference sequence). V lost 8 bases, J lost 4 bases, and 8 bases lay in between. The CDR3 region is CASEGSYGYTF. The DNA for the CDR3 is TGTGCCAGCGAGGGCAGCTATGGCTACACCTTC.

The V and J genes are TRBV30 and TRBJ2-7, with a possible D match to TRBD1 (6 bases). The CDR3 consists of 16 residues. Germline CDR1 and CDR2: GTSNPN and SVGIG (reference sequence). Trimming removed 4 bases at V and 5 bases at J, with 24 bases between. DNA for the CDR3: TGTGCCTGGAAATGGCAAGGACAGCGAGGACTGGACGAGCAGTACTTC. Its protein product is CAWKWQGQRGLDEQYF.

This clonotype showed up just a few times. The V gene is TRBV6-1, the J gene TRBJ2-7, with 7 nucleotides matching TRBD1. In germline, CDR1 is MNHNS, CDR2 SASEGT. This CDR3 region has 13 residues. The ends lost 4 bases at V and 6 bases at J; junction bases unmatched: 6. The CDR3 spells CASSVWAGGEQYF. The CDR3 DNA sequence: TGTGCCAGCAGTGTTTGGGCAGGGGGCGAGCAGTACTTC.

This clonotype came up many times. The chain links TRBV6-1 to TRBJ2-1; TRBD2 matches 10 bases. CDR3 size: 15 residues. Germline V gene data show CDR1 as MNHNS and CDR2 as SASEGT. The junction had 11 bases not matched to a gene; V was cut back by 6 bases and J by 9 bases. The CDR3 nucleotides are TGTGCCAGCAGCATGGCGGCTAGCGGGGGCGTTGAGCAGTTCTTC. This codes for CASSMAASGGVEQFF.

A few counts support this clonotype. The chain carries TRBV4-1 and TRBJ2-7; TRBD2 aligns across 11 bases. With V trimmed by 1 base and J by 5 bases, 7 bases remained unmatched. The CDR3 contains 16 residues. Germline CDR1 is MGHRA and CDR2 is YSYEKL. CDR3 residues: CASSQGRLAGRDEQYF. In DNA form, the CDR3 reads TGCGCCAGCAGCCAAGGGCGACTAGCGGGGAGGGACGAGCAGTACTTC.

This clonotype was counted only a few times. V gene TRBV20-1 combines with J gene TRBJ1-5; unclear D gene. CDR1 DFQATT and CDR2 SNEGSKA come from the germline V gene (reference sequence). The CDR3 length is 12 residues. Trimming removed 4 bases from V and 7 bases from J, with 11 bases in between. The CDR3 sequence: CSATHLSQPQHF. As DNA, the CDR3 is TGCAGTGCTACCCACCTCTCCCAGCCCCAGCATTTT.

This clonotype appeared a few times. The genes are TRBV20-1 and TRBJ1-2; no definite D call. V was trimmed by 4 bases and J by 4 bases, leaving 4 bases between them. The CDR3 covers 10 residues. The germline CDR1 and CDR2 sequences are DFQATT and SNEGSKA (reference sequence). The chain's CDR3 is CSAKIYGYTF. CDR3 nucleotide sequence: TGCAGTGCTAAGATCTATGGCTACACCTTC.

The rearrangement uses TRBV15 and TRBJ2-1; 7 positions agree with TRBD2. Germline loops: CDR1 LNHNV, CDR2 YYDKDF (reference sequence). V was pared by 3 bases and J by 10 bases, with 18 bases of the junction left unmatched. CDR3 size: 17 residues. The CDR3 loop reads CATSRLGTSDLRQEQFF. The CDR3 bases are TGTGCCACCAGCAGGCTAGGTACTAGCGACCTAAGACAGGAGCAGTTCTTC.

The V and J genes are TRBV20-1 and TRBJ1-2, with unresolved D. The CDR3 runs to 13 residues. V dropped 0 bases and J dropped 8 bases, with 13 bases sitting between them. Per the germline V gene, CDR1 is DFQATT and CDR2 is SNEGSKA (reference sequence). The DNA for the CDR3 is TGCAGTGCTAGAGATGCCCCTCTGGGAGGCTACACCTTC. This encodes CSARDAPLGGYTF.

This clonotype was picked up a small number of times. The chain uses TRBV12-3 or TRBV12-4 and TRBJ1-2, with TRBD1 matching 9 bases. V lost 6 bases and J lost 5; bases outside the gene matches: 10. This CDR3 has 15 amino acids. The chain's CDR3 is CASRFQSGTGYGYTF. CDR3 DNA sequence: TGTGCCAGCAGATTTCAATCCGGGACAGGGTATGGCTACACCTTC.

This clonotype was found a few times. The chain has TRBV20-1 and TRBJ1-6, with TRBD1 identical over 7 bases. This CDR3 comprises 13 residues. J lost 5 bases, V lost 5 bases, and 3 bases had no gene match. CDR1 is DFQATT and CDR2 is SNEGSKA in the germline V gene (reference sequence). CDR3 loop: CSAPTGDNSPLHF. The CDR3 bases are TGCAGTGCTCCCACAGGGGATAATTCACCCCTCCACTTT.

The chain links TRBV7-9 to TRBJ2-7; a possible D gene is TRBD2 (6 bases). Trimming took 5 bases from V and 5 from J, leaving 19 bases between them. CDR1 is SEHNR and CDR2 is FQNEAQ in the germline V gene (reference sequence). The CDR3 consists of 15 residues. The CDR3: CASSPTGGSWNEQYF. The CDR3, as DNA: TGTGCCAGCAGCCCAACAGGAGGGTCTTGGAACGAGCAGTACTTC. The complete variable domain, with remaining parts taken from reference TRBV7-9 and TRBJ2-7, reads DTGVSQNPRHKITKRGQNVTFRCDPISEHNRLYWYRQTLGQGPEFLTYFQNEAQLEKSRLLSDRFSAERPKGSFSTLEIQRTEQGDSAMYLCASSPTGGSWNEQYFGPGTRLTVT.

The gene calls are TRBV5-1 and TRBJ2-1; maybe TRBD1 (6 bases). V lost 3 bases, J lost 0 bases, and 10 bases lay in between. From germline, CDR1 is SGHRS and CDR2 YFSETQ. This CDR3 is built from 15 residues. CDR3 in DNA: TGCGCCAGCAGCTGGGGCAGGGGCTCCTACAATGAGCAGTTCTTC. It specifies CASSWGRGSYNEQFF.

V gene TRBV10-3 combines with J gene TRBJ1-5; unclear D gene. CDR1 is ENHRY, CDR2 SYGVKD, per germline. V was shortened by 5 bases and J by 0 bases, with 14 bases between the two germline ends. The CDR3 spans 16 residues. The CDR3 DNA is TGTGCCATCAGTAACGGACGGGAGTATAGCAATCAGCCCCAGCATTTT. Its protein is CAISNGREYSNQPQHF.

This clonotype was observed a handful of times. The V gene is TRBV12-3 or TRBV12-4, the J gene TRBJ1-4; 9 bases line up with TRBD1. V shed 1 base, J shed 8 bases, and the junction held 5 bases outside the gene matches. CDR3 length: 15 residues. CDR3 in amino acids: CASSLGTGVSEKLFF. The CDR3 bases are TGTGCCAGCAGTTTAGGGACAGGGGTATCGGAAAAACTGTTTTTT.